This TCR beta chain emerged from a study of cytotoxic CD8 clonotypes in ibrutinib-treated CLL (dated by TCRdb to the early 2020s). For the wider study: The cohort was composed of 10 to 11 relapsed/refractory and about 16 treatment-naive patients; IGHV unmutated status was identified in approximately 18 patients. Responses were partial in about 25 patients and complete in 2; after median around 66 months follow-up, around 15 stayed in remission and about twelve progressed. The response samples were drawn at a median of 12 months into treatment, with a range of roughly 6 to 36 months. On average, each sample yielded roughly 250,000 productive templates and about 100,000 productive rearrangements. Longitudinal samples were obtainable from about 30% of the roughly 90 participants in the trial. Cryopreserved peripheral blood mononuclear cells were collected at three points: before therapy, at response, and at either sustained remission or disease progression. Patients were still on ibrutinib when every remission and progressive disease sample was collected. Overall study outcomes, separate from this receptor: An increase in clonality was observed at ibrutinib response, with clonality remaining stable during sustained remission and falling back toward baseline at progression. Baseline clonality exceeded that of age-matched healthy donors and correlated strongly with circulating CD8+ T-cell counts. Public clonotypes were rare and either shrank or stayed stable during treatment, and the rise in clonality at ibrutinib response reflected expansion of private clonotypes. Sampling times were not matched between sustained-remission and progressing patients, and lymph node repertoires were not studied.

V has 6 bases trimmed and J has 9 bases trimmed; junction bases matching no gene number 8. The CDR3 holds 13 amino acids from the cysteine to the phenylalanine. Only CDR3 DNA remains: 39 bases, in frame from the first base. CDR1 and CDR2, looked up from the germline V gene (reference sequence), are LNHDA and SQIVND. This specimen's time point label, interpreted: approximately 2 years on ibrutinib. For TCR beta library preparation, roughly 2.2 micrograms of genomic DNA was extracted from cryopreserved PBMCs. High-throughput TCR beta sequencing was performed on longitudinal blood samples from CLL patients receiving ibrutinib monotherapy. The patients took part in an open-label, single-center phase 2 trial of ibrutinib monotherapy. About this clone itself: The antigen it recognizes is unknown. The sample holds no much larger clone one base away, and base qualities are not on file.

The goal of deep resolution MiSeq sequencing was a depth between 1 in 1 million and 1 in 200,000 T cells, and coverage averaged 10x per clonotype. The immunoSEQ hsTCRB Kit was used to generate TCR beta libraries. As for the authors' bioinformatics: ImmunoSEQ Data Assistant and ImmunoSEQ Analyzer were used for data analysis, and V, D and J genes were assigned according to IMGT definitions. Clonality, with values ranging from 0 to 1, was calculated as one minus the normalized Shannon entropy of productive rearrangement frequencies. Public clonotype analysis was restricted to overrepresented clonotypes comprising at least 0.05% of each patient's repertoire. Repertoires from around 13 age-matched healthy donors in immuneACCESS were used as clonality controls. Drawn from immuneACCESS, this table holds only the in-frame rearrangements with V and J called that TCRdb kept. Clones are partly lost; checked studies trace under half to an unresolved V gene and leave the rest unexplained. D and trimming were read from the DNA, whereas the V and J calls and clone size are those reported in that table. Here the sample has roughly 45,000 clones; under 80% occur a single time. The ten top clones hold 20% to 25% of the sample.

The chain is made from TRBV19 and TRBJ2-7, with 10 middle bases fitting TRBD1. The source material was PBMCs, sampled after 24 months of ibrutinib treatment. The clonotype comes from a human donor with chronic lymphocytic leukemia. The sequenced DNA is TGTGCCAGTAGCGGACAGGGGGGCGGTGGGCAGTACTTC. The translation is CASSGQGGGGQYF.